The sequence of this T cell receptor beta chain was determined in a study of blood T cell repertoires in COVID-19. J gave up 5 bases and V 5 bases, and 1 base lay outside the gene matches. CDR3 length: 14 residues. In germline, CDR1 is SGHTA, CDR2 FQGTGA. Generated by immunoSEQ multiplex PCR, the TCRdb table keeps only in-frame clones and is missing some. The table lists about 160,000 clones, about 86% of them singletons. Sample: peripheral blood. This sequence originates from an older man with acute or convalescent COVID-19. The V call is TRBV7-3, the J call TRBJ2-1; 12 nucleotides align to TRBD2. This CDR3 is CASSTSGRNNEQFF. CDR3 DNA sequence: TGTGCCAGCAGCACTAGCGGGAGGAACAATGAGCAGTTCTTC.